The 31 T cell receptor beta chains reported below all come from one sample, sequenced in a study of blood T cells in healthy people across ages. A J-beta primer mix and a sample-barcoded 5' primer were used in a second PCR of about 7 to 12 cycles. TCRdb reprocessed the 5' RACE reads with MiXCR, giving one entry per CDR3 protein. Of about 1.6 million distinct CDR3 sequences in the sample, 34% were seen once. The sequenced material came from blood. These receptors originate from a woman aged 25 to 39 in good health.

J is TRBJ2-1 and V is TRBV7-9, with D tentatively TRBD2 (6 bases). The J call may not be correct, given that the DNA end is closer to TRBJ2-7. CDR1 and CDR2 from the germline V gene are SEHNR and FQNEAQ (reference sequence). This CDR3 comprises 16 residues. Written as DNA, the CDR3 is TGTGCCAGCAGCTCCCCGTCGGGGGACTCCTACAATGAGCAGTACTTC. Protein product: CASSSPSGDSYNEQYF.

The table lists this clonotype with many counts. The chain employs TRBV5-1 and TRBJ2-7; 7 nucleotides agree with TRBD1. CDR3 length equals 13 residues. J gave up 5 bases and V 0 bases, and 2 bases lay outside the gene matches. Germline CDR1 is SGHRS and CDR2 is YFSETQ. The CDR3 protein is CASSLVTGDEQYF. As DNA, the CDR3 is TGCGCCAGCAGCTTGGTTACAGGGGACGAGCAGTACTTC.

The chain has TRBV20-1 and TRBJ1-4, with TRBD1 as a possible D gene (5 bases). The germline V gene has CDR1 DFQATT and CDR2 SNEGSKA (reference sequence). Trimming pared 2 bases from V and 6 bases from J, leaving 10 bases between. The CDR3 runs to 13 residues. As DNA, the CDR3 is TGCAGTGCTAGATACGGGGCAGATGAAAAACTGTTTTTT. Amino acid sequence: CSARYGADEKLFF.

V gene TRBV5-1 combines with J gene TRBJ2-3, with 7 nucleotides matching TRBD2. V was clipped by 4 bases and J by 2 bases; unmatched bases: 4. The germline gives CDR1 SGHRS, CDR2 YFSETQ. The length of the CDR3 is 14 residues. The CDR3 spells CASSRDYTTDTQYF. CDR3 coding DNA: TGCGCCAGCAGCCGGGACTACACCACAGATACGCAGTATTTT.

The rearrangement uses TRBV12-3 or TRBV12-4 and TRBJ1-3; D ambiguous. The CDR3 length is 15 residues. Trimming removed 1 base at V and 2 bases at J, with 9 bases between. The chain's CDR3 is CASSLGLLAGNTIYF. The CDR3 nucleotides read TGTGCCAGCAGTTTAGGGTTACTAGCTGGAAACACCATATATTTT.

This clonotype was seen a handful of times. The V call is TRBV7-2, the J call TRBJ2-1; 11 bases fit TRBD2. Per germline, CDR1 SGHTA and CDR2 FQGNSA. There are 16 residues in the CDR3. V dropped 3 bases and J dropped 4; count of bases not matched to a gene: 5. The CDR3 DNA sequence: TGTGCCAGCAGCTTTTTAGCGGGGGGGCGGTACAATGAGCAGTTCTTC. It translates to CASSFLAGGRYNEQFF.

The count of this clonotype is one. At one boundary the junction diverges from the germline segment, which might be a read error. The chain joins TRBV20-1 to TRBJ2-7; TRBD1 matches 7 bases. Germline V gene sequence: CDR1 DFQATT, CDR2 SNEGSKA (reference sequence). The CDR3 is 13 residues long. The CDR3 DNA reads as TGCAGTGCTAGAAATGGACAGGCCTACGAGCTGTACTTC. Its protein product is CSARNGQAYELYF.

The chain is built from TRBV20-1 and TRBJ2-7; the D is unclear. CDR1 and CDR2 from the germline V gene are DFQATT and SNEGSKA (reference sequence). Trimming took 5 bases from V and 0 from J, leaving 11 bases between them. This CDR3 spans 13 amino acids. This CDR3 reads CSAPYSTSYEQYF. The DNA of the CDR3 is TGCAGTGCTCCCTACTCCACCTCCTACGAGCAGTACTTC.

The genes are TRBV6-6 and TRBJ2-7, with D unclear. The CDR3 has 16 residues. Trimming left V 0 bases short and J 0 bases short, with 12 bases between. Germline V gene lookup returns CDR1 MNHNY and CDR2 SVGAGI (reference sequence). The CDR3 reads CASSYSTPTTSYEQYF. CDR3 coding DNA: TGTGCCAGCAGTTACTCGACCCCCACCACCTCCTACGAGCAGTACTTC.

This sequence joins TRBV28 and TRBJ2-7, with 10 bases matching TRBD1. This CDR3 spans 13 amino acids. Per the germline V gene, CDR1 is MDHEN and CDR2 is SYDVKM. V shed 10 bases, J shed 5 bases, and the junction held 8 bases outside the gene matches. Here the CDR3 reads CATWDRGFHEQYF. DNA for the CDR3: TGTGCCACCTGGGACAGGGGATTCCACGAGCAGTACTTC.

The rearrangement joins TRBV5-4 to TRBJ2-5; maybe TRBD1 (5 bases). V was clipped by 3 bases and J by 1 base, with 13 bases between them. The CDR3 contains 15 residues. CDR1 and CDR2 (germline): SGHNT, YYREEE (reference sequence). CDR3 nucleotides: TGTGCCAGCAGCTCCAGGGTAGGATTCCAAGAGACCCAGTACTTC. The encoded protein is CASSSRVGFQETQYF.

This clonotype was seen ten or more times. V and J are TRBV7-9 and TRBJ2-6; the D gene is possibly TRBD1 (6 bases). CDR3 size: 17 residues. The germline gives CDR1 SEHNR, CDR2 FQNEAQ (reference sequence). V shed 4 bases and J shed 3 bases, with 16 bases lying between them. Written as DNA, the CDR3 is TGTGCCAGCAGCTCTGGACAGCTCTCTGATGGGGCCAACGTCCTGACTTTC. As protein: CASSSGQLSDGANVLTF.

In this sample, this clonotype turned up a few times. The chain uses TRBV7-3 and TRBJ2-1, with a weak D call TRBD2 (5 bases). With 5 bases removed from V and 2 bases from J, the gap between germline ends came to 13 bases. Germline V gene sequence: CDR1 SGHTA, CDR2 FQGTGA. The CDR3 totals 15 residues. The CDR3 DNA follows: TGTGCCAGCAGCCCCAAGGGAGACGCCTACAATGAGCAGTTCTTC. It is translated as CASSPKGDAYNEQFF.

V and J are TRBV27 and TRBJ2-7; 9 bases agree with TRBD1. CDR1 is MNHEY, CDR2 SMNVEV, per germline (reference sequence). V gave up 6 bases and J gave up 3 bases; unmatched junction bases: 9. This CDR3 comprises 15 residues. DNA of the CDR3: TGTGCCAGCAGCCGCGGACAGGGGAAAAGCTACGAGCAGTACTTC. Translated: CASSRGQGKSYEQYF.

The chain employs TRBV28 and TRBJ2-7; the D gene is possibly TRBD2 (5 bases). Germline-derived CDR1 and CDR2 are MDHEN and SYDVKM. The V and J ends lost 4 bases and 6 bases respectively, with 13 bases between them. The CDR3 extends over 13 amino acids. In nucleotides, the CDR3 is TGTGCCAGCAGTTCTGCTCCCCGGGGCGAGCAGTACTTC. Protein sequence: CASSSAPRGEQYF.

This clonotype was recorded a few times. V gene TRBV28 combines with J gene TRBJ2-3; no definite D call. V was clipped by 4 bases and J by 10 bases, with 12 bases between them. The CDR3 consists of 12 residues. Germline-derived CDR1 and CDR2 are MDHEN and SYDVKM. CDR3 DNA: TGTGCCAGCAGTTCACCACCAGGTTCGCAGTATTTT. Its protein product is CASSSPPGSQYF.

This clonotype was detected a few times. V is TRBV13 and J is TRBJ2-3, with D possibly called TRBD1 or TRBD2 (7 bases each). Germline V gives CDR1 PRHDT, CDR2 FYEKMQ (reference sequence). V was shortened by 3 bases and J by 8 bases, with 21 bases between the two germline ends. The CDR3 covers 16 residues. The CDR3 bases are TGTGCCAGCAGCTTGTCGACAGGGACTACAAAGTGTACGCAGTATTTT. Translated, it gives CASSLSTGTTKCTQYF.

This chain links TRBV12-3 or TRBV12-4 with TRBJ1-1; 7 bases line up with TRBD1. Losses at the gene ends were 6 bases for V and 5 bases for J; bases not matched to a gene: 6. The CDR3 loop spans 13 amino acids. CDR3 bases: TGTGCCAGCAGAACGACAGGGTTAACTGAAGCTTTCTTT. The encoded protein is CASRTTGLTEAFF.

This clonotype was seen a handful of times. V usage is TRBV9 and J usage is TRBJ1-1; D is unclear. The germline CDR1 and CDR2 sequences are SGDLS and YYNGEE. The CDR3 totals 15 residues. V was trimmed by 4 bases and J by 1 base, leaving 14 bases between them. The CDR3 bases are TGTGCCAGCAGCATGAGCGTAGACGGGAACACTGAAGCTTTCTTT. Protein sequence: CASSMSVDGNTEAFF.

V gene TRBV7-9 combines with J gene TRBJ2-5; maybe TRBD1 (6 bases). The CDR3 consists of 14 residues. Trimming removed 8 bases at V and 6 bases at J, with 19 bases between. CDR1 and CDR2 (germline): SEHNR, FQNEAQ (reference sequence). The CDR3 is CASEQETGMKTQYF. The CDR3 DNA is TGTGCCAGCGAACAGGAAACAGGGATGAAGACCCAGTACTTC.

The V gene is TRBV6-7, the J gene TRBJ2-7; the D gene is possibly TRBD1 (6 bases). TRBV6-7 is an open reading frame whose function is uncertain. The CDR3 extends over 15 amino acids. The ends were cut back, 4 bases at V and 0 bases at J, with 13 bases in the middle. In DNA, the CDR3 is TGTGCCAGCAGTTCCGACAGGTTAGCCTCCTACGAGCAGTACTTC. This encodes CASSSDRLASYEQYF.

The CDR3 region is CASSSTGLAADNEQFF. The CDR3 DNA sequence: TGTGCCAGCAGTTCGACGGGGCTAGCGGCCGACAATGAGCAGTTCTTC. This chain uses TRBV12-3 or TRBV12-4 with TRBJ2-1, with 7 positions matching TRBD2. The trim removed 4 bases at V and 5 bases at J, leaving 11 bases unmatched. The CDR3 is 16 amino acids.

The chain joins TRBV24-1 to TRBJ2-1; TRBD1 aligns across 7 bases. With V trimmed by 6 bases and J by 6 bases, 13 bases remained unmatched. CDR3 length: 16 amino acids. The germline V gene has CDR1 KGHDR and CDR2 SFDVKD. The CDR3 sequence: CATSSFSGQEVNEQFF. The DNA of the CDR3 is TGTGCCACCAGTAGCTTTTCCGGACAGGAGGTCAATGAGCAGTTCTTC.

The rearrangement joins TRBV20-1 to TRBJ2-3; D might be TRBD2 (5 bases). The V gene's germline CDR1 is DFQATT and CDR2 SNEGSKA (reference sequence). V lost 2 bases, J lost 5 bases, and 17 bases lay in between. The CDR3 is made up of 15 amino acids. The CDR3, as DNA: TGCAGTGCTAGAAGGCGGGTCAAACGAGGAGATACGCAGTATTTT. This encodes CSARRRVKRGDTQYF.

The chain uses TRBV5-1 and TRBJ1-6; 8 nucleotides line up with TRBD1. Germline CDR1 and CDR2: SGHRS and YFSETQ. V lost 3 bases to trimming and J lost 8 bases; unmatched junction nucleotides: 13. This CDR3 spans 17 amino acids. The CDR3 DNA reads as TGCGCCAGCAGCTCCAACTACCGGGACAGGACCGATTCACCCCTCCACTTT. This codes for CASSSNYRDRTDSPLHF.

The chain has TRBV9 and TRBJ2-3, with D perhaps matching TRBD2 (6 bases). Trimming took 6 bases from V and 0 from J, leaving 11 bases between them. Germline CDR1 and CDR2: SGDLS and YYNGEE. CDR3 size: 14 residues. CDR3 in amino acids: CASTRGASTDTQYF. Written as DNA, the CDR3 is TGTGCCAGCACCCGCGGGGCTAGCACAGATACGCAGTATTTT.

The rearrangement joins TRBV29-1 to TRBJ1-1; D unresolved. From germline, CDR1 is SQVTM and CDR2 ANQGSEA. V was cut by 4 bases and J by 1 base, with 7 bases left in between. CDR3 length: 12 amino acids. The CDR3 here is CSVVEGNTEAFF. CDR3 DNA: TGCAGCGTTGTTGAGGGGAACACTGAAGCTTTCTTT.

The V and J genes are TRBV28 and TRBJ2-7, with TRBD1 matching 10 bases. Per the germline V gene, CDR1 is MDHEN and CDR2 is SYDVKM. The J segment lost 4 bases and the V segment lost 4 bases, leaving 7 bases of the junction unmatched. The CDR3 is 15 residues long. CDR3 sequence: CASSSPRDRGYEQYF. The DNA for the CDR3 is TGTGCCAGCAGTTCCCCTCGGGACAGGGGTTACGAGCAGTACTTC. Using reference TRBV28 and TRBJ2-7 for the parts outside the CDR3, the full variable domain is DVKVTQSSRYLVKRTGEKVFLECVQDMDHENMFWYRQDPGLGLRLIYFSYDVKMKEKGDIPEGYSVSREKKERFSLILESASTNQTSMYLCASSSPRDRGYEQYFGPGTRLTVT.

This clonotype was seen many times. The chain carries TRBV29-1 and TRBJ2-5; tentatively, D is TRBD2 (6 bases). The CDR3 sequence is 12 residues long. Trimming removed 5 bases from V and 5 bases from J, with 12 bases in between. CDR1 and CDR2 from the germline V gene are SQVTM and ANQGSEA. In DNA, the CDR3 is TGCAGCGTTTCCGGGGGAGAGGAGACCCAGTACTTC. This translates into CSVSGGEETQYF.

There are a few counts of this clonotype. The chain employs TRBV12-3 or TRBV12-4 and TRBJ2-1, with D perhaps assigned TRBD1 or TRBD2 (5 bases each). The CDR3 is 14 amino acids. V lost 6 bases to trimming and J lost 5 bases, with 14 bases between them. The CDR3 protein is CASRGDVVNNEQFF. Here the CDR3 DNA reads TGTGCCAGCAGGGGGGACGTGGTCAACAATGAGCAGTTCTTC.

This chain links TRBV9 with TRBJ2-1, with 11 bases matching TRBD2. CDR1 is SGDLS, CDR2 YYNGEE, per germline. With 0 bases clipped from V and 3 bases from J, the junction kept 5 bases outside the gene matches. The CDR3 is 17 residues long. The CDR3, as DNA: TGTGCCAGCAGCGTAGCCGCAGGACTAGCGGGCTACAATGAGCAGTTCTTC. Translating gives CASSVAAGLAGYNEQFF.